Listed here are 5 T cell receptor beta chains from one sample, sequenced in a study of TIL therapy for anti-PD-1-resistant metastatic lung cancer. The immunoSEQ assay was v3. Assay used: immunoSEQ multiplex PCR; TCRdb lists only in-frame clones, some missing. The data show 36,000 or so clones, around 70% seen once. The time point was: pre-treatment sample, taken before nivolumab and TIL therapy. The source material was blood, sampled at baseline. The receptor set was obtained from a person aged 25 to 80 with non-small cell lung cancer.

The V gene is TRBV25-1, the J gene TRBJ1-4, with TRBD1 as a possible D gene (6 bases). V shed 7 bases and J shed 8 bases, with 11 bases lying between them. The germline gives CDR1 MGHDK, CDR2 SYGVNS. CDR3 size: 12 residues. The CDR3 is CASTTGVEKLFF. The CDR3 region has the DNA TGTGCCAGCACGACAGGAGTCGAAAAACTGTTTTTT.

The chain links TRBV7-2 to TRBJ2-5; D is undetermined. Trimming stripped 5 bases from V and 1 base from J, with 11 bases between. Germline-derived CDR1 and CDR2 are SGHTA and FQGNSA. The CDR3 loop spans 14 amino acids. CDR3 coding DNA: TGTGCCAGCAGCCACGAATGGGGCCAAGAGACCCAGTACTTC. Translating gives CASSHEWGQETQYF.

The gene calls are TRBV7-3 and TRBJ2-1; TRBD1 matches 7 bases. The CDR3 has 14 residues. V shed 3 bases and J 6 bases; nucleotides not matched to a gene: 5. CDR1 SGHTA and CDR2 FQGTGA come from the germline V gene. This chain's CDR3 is CASSFGTATNEQFF. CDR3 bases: TGTGCCAGCAGCTTCGGGACAGCTACCAATGAGCAGTTCTTC.

The CDR3: CASSVGATDTQYF. CDR3 DNA sequence: TGTGCCAGCAGCGTAGGAGCGACAGATACGCAGTATTTT. The chain has TRBV9 and TRBJ2-3; no firm D call. Per the germline V gene, CDR1 is SGDLS and CDR2 is YYNGEE. Trimming shortened V by 0 bases and J by 3 bases, and 5 bases separated the two germline ends. This CDR3 is 13 amino acids long.

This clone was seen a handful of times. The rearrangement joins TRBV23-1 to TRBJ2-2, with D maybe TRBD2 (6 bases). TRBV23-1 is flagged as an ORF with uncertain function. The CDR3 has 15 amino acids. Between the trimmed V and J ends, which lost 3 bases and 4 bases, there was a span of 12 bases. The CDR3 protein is CASSQSGFSTGELFF. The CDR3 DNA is TGCGCCAGCAGTCAGAGCGGGTTTAGCACCGGGGAGCTGTTTTTT.